This TCR beta chain appears in the sequencing data of a study of blood T cell repertoires in COVID-19. Across the whole study: The United States, Italy and Spain supplied acute and convalescent COVID-19 samples. In each case, the material was cDNA or gDNA derived from T cells, B-cell-depleted T cells, or PBMCs.

Recovered participants had two consecutive negative NP/OP PCR tests, healthcare professional clearance, or symptom resolution. This clone has a single count. The CDR3 is 15 amino acids. V lost 6 bases, J lost 1 base, and 5 bases stayed unmatched. Germline V gives CDR1 SGHAT, CDR2 FQNNGV. Original methodology: Quantification of nucleated cells was approximated via reference gene primer amplification. Assay used: immunoSEQ multiplex PCR; TCRdb lists only in-frame clones, some missing. Clone size and the V and J calls come from that table; the DNA yielded D and trimming. Of approximately 490,000 clones in the sample, about 88% are singletons; the top ten hold approximately 8%.

The genes are TRBV11-2 and TRBJ2-1; 8 nucleotides agree with TRBD1. This clonotype was obtained from a woman aged 55-70 years who had recovered from COVID-19. Source material: PBMCs or T cells enriched from blood (not recorded which). The CDR3 region has the DNA TGTGCCAGCAGTAGAGACAGGGGTTCCTACAATGAGCAGTTCTTC. Translated, it gives CASSRDRGSYNEQFF. The variable domain in full, completed from reference TRBV11-2 and TRBJ2-1, reads EAGVAQSPRYKIIEKRQSVAFWCNPISGHATLYWYQQILGQGPKLLIQFQNNGVVDDSQLPKDRFSAERLKGVDSTLKIQPAKLEDSAVYLCASSRDRGSYNEQFFGPGTRLTVL.